These T cell receptor beta chains were read from a single sample in a study of T-cell memory formation after mild COVID-19. TCRdb re-analysed the 5' RACE reads in MiXCR, keeping a single row per CDR3 protein. The table has 300,000 to 400,000 distinct CDR3 sequences, approximately 15% seen once. Sequences were obtained from PBMCs or a T cell subset sorted from them (not recorded which). All receptors come from a man aged 18 to 29 who had mild COVID-19 (a few samples of this study predate the infection). Cell type and time point are not known. Each CDR3 is given with its conserved first and last residue. A D gene is named only where the DNA matches it firmly. Only some rows state a clone size, as once, few, many or a class for expanded clones.

cdr3_nt: TGTGCCAGCAGCTTAGTAGGCAGGTTGACTGAAGCTTTCTTT
cdr3_aa: CASSLVGRLTEAFF
clone_size: many
d_call: .
v_call: TRBV7-9
j_call: TRBJ1-1

cdr3_nt: TGTGCCAGTGGAACAGGGTTTTCCGGGGAGCTGTTTTTT
cdr3_aa: CASGTGFSGELFF
clone_size: .
d_call: .
v_call: TRBV3-1
j_call: TRBJ2-2

cdr3_nt: TGTGCCACACAGGGGTGGGAGACCCAGTACTTC
cdr3_aa: CATQGWETQYF
clone_size: many
d_call: TRBD1
v_call: TRBV2
j_call: TRBJ2-5

cdr3_nt: TGTGCCAGCAGCTATCGCCTTCGGGGCGCAGAAAACATTCAGTACTTC
cdr3_aa: CASSYRLRGAENIQYF
clone_size: .
d_call: .
v_call: TRBV7-9
j_call: TRBJ2-4

cdr3_nt: TGCAGTCCGGCAGGTGGATATGGCTACACCTTC
cdr3_aa: CSPAGGYGYTF
clone_size: .
d_call: .
v_call: TRBV20-1
j_call: TRBJ1-2

cdr3_nt: TGTGCCAGCAGCTTGATTGGACAAGGGGCCGATGAAGCTTTCTTT
cdr3_aa: CASSLIGQGADEAFF
clone_size: .
d_call: .
v_call: TRBV5-5
j_call: TRBJ1-1

cdr3_nt: TGTGCCAGCAGCTCCGGGACTAGCGGTAGCACAGATACGCAGTATTTT
cdr3_aa: CASSSGTSGSTDTQYF
clone_size: few
d_call: TRBD2
v_call: TRBV9
j_call: TRBJ2-3

cdr3_nt: TGTGCCAGCAGCTTAATTCGGGGTGGCGAGCAGTACTTC
cdr3_aa: CASSLIRGGEQYF
clone_size: .
d_call: .
v_call: TRBV7-3
j_call: TRBJ2-7

cdr3_nt: TGCGCCAGTCAGGGCACCGGGGAGCTGTTTTTT
cdr3_aa: CASQGTGELFF
clone_size: many
d_call: .
v_call: TRBV5-1
j_call: TRBJ2-2

cdr3_nt: TGTGCCAGCAGAAGAACTAGCGGGGAAACCGGGGAGCTGTTTTTT
cdr3_aa: CASRRTSGETGELFF
clone_size: few
d_call: TRBD2
v_call: TRBV12-3/TRBV12-4
j_call: TRBJ2-2

cdr3_nt: TGTGCCGCAGGGGATTATAATTCACCCCTCCACTTT
cdr3_aa: CAAGDYNSPLHF
clone_size: few
d_call: .
v_call: TRBV2
j_call: TRBJ1-6

cdr3_nt: TGTGCCAGCAGTCTTAGCGGGGGGAGCACAGATACGCAGTATTTT
cdr3_aa: CASSLSGGSTDTQYF
clone_size: many
d_call: TRBD2
v_call: TRBV5-1
j_call: TRBJ2-3

cdr3_nt: TGCGCCAGCAGCTTGTTGGGACAGTACACTGAAGCTTTCTTT
cdr3_aa: CASSLLGQYTEAFF
clone_size: .
d_call: TRBD1
v_call: TRBV5-1
j_call: TRBJ1-1

cdr3_nt: TGTGCCAGCAGTTTGGGAGGGACTCGGGAGACCCAGTACTTC
cdr3_aa: CASSLGGTRETQYF
clone_size: few
d_call: TRBD2
v_call: TRBV12-3/TRBV12-4
j_call: TRBJ2-5

cdr3_nt: TGTGCCAGCAGCTCCCTGACCGGCCTCCAAGAGACCCAGTACTTC
cdr3_aa: CASSSLTGLQETQYF
clone_size: .
d_call: .
v_call: TRBV11-2
j_call: TRBJ2-5